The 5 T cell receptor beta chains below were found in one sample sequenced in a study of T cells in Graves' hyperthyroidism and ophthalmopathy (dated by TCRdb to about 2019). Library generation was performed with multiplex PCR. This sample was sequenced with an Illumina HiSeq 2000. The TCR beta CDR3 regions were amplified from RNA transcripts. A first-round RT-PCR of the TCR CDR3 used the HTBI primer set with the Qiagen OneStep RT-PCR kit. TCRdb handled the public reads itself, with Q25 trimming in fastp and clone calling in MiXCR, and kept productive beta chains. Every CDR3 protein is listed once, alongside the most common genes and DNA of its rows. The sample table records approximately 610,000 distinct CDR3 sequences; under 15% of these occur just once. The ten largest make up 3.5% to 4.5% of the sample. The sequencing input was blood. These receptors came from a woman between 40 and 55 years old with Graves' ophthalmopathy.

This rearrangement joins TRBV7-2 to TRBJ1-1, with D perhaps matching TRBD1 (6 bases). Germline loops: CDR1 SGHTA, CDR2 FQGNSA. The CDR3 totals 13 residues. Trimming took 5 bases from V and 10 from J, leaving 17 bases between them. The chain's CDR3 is CASSAILRGGAFF. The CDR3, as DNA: TGTGCCAGCAGCGCTATCTTGCGAGGGGGAGCTTTCTTT.

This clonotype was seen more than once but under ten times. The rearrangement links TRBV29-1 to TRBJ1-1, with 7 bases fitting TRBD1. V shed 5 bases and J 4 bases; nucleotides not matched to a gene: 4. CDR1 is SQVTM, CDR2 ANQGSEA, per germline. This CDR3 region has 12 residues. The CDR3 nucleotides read TGCAGCGTTCCGACAGGGACCACTGAAGCTTTCTTT. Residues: CSVPTGTTEAFF.

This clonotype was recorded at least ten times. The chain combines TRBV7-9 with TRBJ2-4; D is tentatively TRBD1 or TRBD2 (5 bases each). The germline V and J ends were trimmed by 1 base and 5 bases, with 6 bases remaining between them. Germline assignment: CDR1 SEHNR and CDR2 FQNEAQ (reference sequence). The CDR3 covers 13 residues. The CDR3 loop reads CASSLVGENIQYF. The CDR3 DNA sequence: TGTGCCAGCAGCTTAGTGGGGGAAAACATTCAGTACTTC.

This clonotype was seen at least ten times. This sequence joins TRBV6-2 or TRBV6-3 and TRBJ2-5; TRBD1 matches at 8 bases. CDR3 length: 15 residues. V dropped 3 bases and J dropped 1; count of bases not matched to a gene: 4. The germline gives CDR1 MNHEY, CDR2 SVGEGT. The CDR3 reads CASSYQGALQETQYF. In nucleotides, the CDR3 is TGTGCCAGCAGTTATCAGGGGGCCCTCCAAGAGACCCAGTACTTC.

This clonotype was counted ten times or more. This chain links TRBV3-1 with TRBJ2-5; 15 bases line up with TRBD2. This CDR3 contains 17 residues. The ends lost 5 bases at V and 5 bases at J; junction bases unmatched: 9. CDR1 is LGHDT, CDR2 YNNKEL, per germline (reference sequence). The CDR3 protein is CASSSRTSGRAAETQYF. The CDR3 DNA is TGTGCCAGCAGCTCCCGGACTAGCGGGAGGGCCGCGGAGACCCAGTACTTC.